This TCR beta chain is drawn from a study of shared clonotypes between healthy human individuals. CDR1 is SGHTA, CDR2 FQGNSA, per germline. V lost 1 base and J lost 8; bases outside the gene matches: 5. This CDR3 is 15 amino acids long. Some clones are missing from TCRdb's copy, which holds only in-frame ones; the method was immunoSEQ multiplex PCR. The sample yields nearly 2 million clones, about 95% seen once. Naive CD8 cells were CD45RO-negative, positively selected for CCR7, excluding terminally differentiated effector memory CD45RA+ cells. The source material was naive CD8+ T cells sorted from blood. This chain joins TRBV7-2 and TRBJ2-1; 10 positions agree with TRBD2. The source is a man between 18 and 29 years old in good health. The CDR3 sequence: CASSLGASGSDEQFF. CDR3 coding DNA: TGTGCCAGCAGCTTAGGGGCTAGCGGGAGTGATGAGCAGTTCTTC.